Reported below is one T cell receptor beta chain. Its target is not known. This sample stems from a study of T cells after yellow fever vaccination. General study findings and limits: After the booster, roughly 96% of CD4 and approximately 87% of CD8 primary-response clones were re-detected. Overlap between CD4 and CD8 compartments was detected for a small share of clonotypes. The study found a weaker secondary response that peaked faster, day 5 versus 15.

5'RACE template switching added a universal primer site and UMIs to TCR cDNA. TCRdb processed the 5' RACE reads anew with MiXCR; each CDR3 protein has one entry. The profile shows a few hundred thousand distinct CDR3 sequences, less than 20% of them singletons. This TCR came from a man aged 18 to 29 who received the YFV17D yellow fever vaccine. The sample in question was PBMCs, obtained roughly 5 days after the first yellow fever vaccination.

The CDR3 region is CATSRVGGSYEQYF. DNA for the CDR3: TGTGCCACCAGCAGAGTAGGGGGCAGCTACGAGCAGTACTTC. The chain carries TRBV15 and TRBJ2-7; TRBD1 matches 7 bases. This CDR3 is 14 amino acids long. Germline V gene data show CDR1 as LNHNV and CDR2 as YYDKDF (reference sequence). The trim removed 1 base at V and 3 bases at J, leaving 3 bases unmatched.